Sequencing of this T cell receptor beta chain was carried out in a study of blood T cell repertoires in COVID-19. The wider study: Collection of acute and convalescent COVID-19 samples took place in the United States, Italy and Spain. The cDNA or gDNA used as material had been derived from T cells, B-cell-depleted T cells, or PBMCs.

In the study's own analysis: Amplification with reference gene primers provided the estimates of nucleated cell counts. Sequenced by immunoSEQ multiplex PCR; TCRdb stores in-frame clones only, minus some. V and J calls and clone size are as listed in that table; D and trimming were resolved from the DNA. This table holds about 38,000 clones, 70% to 90% found once. The CDR3 totals 17 residues. The V end was cut by 4 bases, the J end by 0 bases, with 17 bases between. Germline CDR1 and CDR2: KGHSH and LQKENI. The rearrangement uses TRBV18 and TRBJ2-3; tentatively, D is TRBD1 (6 bases). The TCR comes from a man aged 65 to 79 with active COVID-19. The source material was peripheral blood. CDR3 protein: CASSLNQGTTSTDTQYF. The CDR3 DNA is TGTGCCAGCTCACTAAATCAGGGGACAACTAGCACAGATACGCAGTATTTT.